This TCR beta chain emerged from a study of T cell repertoires in cytomegalovirus infection. Study information: Use of recently identified HLA-C-restricted and well-studied HLA-B-restricted CMV epitopes was part of the study. Indications came from public TCR beta signatures; they pointed to CMV infection and to a matching HLA type. Study-wide points: The response measured ex vivo was dominated by TCR beta clonotypes (HLA-C-restricted and CMV-specific).

The V gene lost 2 bases and the J gene lost 3 bases, with 8 bases spanning the gap. This CDR3 contains 13 residues. Germline CDR1 is LGHDT and CDR2 is YNNKEL (reference sequence). In its sample, this clonotype was seen many times. The antigen is undetermined. TCRdb reanalysed the reads using MiXCR and keeps one entry per CDR3 protein. Of 550,000 to 850,000 distinct CDR3 sequences listed, roughly 33% are singletons. Specimen: cultured PBMCs, collected from culture after CMV antigen stimulation. The chain carries TRBV3-1 and TRBJ2-7; no firm D call. This receptor was identified in a human donor in good health (CMV status not recorded). Some clones in this sample may be carry-over from other donors' samples. CDR3 amino acids: CASSQRSDYEQYF. The CDR3 coding sequence is TGTGCCAGCAGCCAAAGATCCGACTACGAGCAGTACTTC.